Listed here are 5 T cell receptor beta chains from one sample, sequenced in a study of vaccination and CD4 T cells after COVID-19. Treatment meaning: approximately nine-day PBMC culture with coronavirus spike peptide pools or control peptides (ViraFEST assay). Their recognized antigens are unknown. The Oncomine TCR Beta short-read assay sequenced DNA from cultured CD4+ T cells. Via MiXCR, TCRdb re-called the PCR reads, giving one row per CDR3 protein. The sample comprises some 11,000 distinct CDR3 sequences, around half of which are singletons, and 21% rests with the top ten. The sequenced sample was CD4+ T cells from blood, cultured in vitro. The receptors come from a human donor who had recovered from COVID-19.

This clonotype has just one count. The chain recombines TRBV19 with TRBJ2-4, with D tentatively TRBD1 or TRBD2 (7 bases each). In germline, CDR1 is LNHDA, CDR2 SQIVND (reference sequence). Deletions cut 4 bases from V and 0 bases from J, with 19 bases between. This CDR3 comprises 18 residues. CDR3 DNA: TGTGCCAGTAGTACAACCAGACAGGGAGGGCTAGCCAAAAACATTCAGTACTTC. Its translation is CASSTTRQGGLAKNIQYF.

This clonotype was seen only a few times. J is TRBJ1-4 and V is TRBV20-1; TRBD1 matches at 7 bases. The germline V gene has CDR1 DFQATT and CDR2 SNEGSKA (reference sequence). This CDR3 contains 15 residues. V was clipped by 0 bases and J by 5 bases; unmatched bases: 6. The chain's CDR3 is CSARDIGRGNEKLFF. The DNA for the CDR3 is TGCAGTGCTAGAGATATCGGCAGGGGGAATGAAAAACTGTTTTTT.

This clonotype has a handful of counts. The CDR3 region is CSAEPGGMNTEAFF. CDR3 coding DNA: TGCAGTGCCGAGCCAGGGGGGATGAACACTGAAGCTTTCTTT. The chain uses TRBV20-1 and TRBJ1-1, with 7 bases identical to TRBD1. Per the germline V gene, CDR1 is DFQATT and CDR2 is SNEGSKA (reference sequence). The CDR3 runs to 14 residues. V shed 6 bases, J shed 0 bases, and the junction held 7 bases outside the gene matches.

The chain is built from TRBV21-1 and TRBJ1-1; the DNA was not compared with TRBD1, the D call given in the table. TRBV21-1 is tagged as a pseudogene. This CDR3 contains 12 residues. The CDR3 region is CAKQHRDREAFF. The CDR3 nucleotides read TGTGCTAAGCAGCACCGGGACAGGGAAGCTTTCTTT.

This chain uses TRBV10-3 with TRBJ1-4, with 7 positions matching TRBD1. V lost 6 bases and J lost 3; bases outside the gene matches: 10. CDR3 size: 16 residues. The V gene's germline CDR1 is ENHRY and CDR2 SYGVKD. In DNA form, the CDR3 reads TGTGCCATCAGCCAGAACTCCGGGACAGCTAATGAAAAACTGTTTTTT. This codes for CAISQNSGTANEKLFF.